This TCR beta chain was retrieved from a study of cytomegalovirus exposure and HLA in healthy donors. About the research overall: The 100 to 150 validation repertoires and the approximately 690 first-cohort repertoires shared a platform, a later analysis reported.

Sequencing was performed with immunoSEQ multiplex PCR; in TCRdb, only in-frame clones are kept and a portion is missing. The sample holds 110,000 or so clones, roughly 90% seen once. As concerns this clone: Its antigen is unknown.

CDR1 is SGHAT, CDR2 FQNNGV, per germline. The CDR3 extends over 15 amino acids. Trimming took off 1 base at V and 5 bases at J, with 15 bases between the two ends. Points from the study as a whole: The study listed about 150 cytomegalovirus-associated TCR beta chains. Three of the chains that were CMV-associated were confirmed in vitro to be specific for CMV antigens. The classifier reportedly diagnosed cytomegalovirus status with high specificity and sensitivity.

The sample consisted of PBMCs. This chain uses TRBV11-2 with TRBJ2-7, with TRBD1 as a possible D gene (7 bases). The clonotype comes from a woman aged 18 to 35 in good health and CMV-seronegative. The CDR3 reads CASSLGYRGLNEQYF. The CDR3 DNA sequence: TGTGCCAGCAGCTTAGGGTACAGGGGACTTAACGAGCAGTACTTC. The full variable domain, its missing parts supplied by reference TRBV11-2 and TRBJ2-7, is EAGVAQSPRYKIIEKRQSVAFWCNPISGHATLYWYQQILGQGPKLLIQFQNNGVVDDSQLPKDRFSAERLKGVDSTLKIQPAKLEDSAVYLCASSLGYRGLNEQYFGPGTRLTVT.